This entry concerns a single T cell receptor (beta chain). Antigen specificity is unknown. This specimen comes from a study of cytomegalovirus exposure and HLA in healthy donors. About the study: Inside one of the first data releases sat about 85 million unique TCRs taken from HLA-typed donors. Study-level points and caveats: In a later analysis, a missense DCLRE1C variant was linked to TCR beta V- and J-gene trimming.

Amplification used 60 Vbeta primers and 13 Jbeta primers. Profiling relied on immunoSEQ multiplex PCR, and the TCRdb table lists in-frame clones only, not all of them. The sample yields more than 85,000 clones, roughly 79% seen once. Sequenced sample: PBMCs. This clonotype was sampled from a woman aged 25 to 39 in good health and CMV-seronegative.

The CDR3 nucleotides are TGTGCCAGCAGCCATATACAGGGGGGTGAAAAACTGTTTTTT. Protein product: CASSHIQGGEKLFF. J is TRBJ1-4 and V is TRBV11-2; TRBD1 matches 8 bases. The CDR3 has 14 residues. Germline V gene sequence: CDR1 SGHAT, CDR2 FQNNGV. J lost 7 bases, V lost 5 bases, and 6 bases had no gene match.